Presented here are 7 T cell receptor delta chains from one specimen sequenced in a study of gamma-delta chains in newborns, infants, children (dated by TCRdb to the late 2010s). For sequencing, an Illumina MiSeq was employed. The public reads were reprocessed by TCRdb using CATT, and rows of matching DNA were later combined. Across this sample there are roughly 4,200 delta-chain clones, with 6.2% seen only once. About 16% of the sample comes from the top ten. The source material was blood. The receptor set was obtained from a child who was a newborn, infant or young child, either healthy, febrile or measles-vaccinated (not recorded which).

This clone turned up a few times. The gene calls are TRDV2 and TRDJ3, with 10 bases lining up with TRDD3. Losses at the gene ends were 1 base for V and 0 bases for J; bases not matched to a gene: 5. Germline CDR1 reads GEAIGNYY; CDR2 reads EKD. CDR3 length equals 19 residues. CDR3 sequence (DNA): TGTGCCTGTGACACGTTACTGGGGGATCCCTCCTGGGACACCCGACAGATGTTTTTC. Its translation is CACDTLLGDPSWDTRQMFF.

There are a few counts of this clone. Other DNA sequences in the sample encode the same CDR3. The chain carries TRDV2 and TRDJ2; 9 bases line up with TRDD3. Germline V gene sequence: CDR1 GEAIGNYY, CDR2 EKD. This CDR3 has 15 residues. Germline trimming cut 1 base from V and 3 bases from J; bases unmatched to any gene: 2. This CDR3 is CACDTLGDMTAQLFF. The CDR3 DNA sequence: TGTGCCTGTGACACGTTGGGGGATATGACAGCACAACTCTTCTTT.

This clone turned up a few times. V usage is TRDV2 and J usage is TRDJ3; 7 nucleotides match TRDD3. V lost 2 bases to trimming and J lost 1 base; unmatched junction nucleotides: 4. The CDR3 runs to 17 residues. Germline CDR1 and CDR2: GEAIGNYY and EKD. The CDR3 loop reads CACDSTGDSWDTRQMFF. CDR3 nucleotide sequence: TGTGCCTGTGACAGTACTGGGGATTCCTGGGACACCCGACAGATGTTTTTC.

On this clone itself: The protein given by TCRdb reflects a much larger clone and differs at residue 4 from this DNA's translation, likely from a read error; the protein shown is the DNA's translation. The genes are TRDV2 and TRDJ3; 7 bases line up with TRDD3. This CDR3 contains 18 residues. The germline V gene encodes CDR1 GEAIGNYY and CDR2 EKD. The CDR3 sequence is CACGTLDTSSWDTRQMFF. DNA for the CDR3: TGTGCCTGTGGCACCTTGGATACGAGCTCCTGGGACACCCGACAGATGTTTTTC.

The rearrangement links TRDV3 to TRDJ1, with TRDD2 matching 9 bases. The CDR3 runs to 15 residues. Germline V lookup: CDR1 TVYSNPD, CDR2 GDNSRS (reference sequence). Germline trimming cut 3 bases from V and 1 base from J; bases unmatched to any gene: 9. The CDR3 DNA follows: TGTGCCTTCGCTCCTTCCTACCGTCCCACCGATAAACTCATCTTT. Encoded protein: CAFAPSYRPTDKLIF. Filled out from reference TRDV3 and TRDJ1, the complete variable domain reads CDKVTQSSPDQTVASGSEVVLLCTYDTVYSNPDLFWYRIRPDYSFQFVFYGDNSRSEGADFTQGRFSVKHILTQKAFHLVISPVRTEDSATYYCAFAPSYRPTDKLIFGKGTRVTVEP.

This clone has only a few counts. This sample includes further DNA sequences coding for the same CDR3. CDR3 bases: TGTGCCTGTGACACCCTGGGGGATAGCTCCTGGGACACCCGACAGATGTTTTTC. Encoded protein: CACDTLGDSSWDTRQMFF. This chain connects TRDV2 to TRDJ3; TRDD3 matches 10 bases. The CDR3 has 18 amino acids. Germline CDR1 is GEAIGNYY and CDR2 is EKD. Trimming at V came to 0 bases and at J to 0 bases, leaving 1 base not matched to a gene.

By share of the sample, this clone is medium-sized. The identical CDR3 is also encoded by other nucleotide sequences in the sample. This chain joins TRDV2 and TRDJ2; 8 nucleotides match TRDD3. The V gene's germline CDR1 is GEAIGNYY and CDR2 EKD. Unmatched junction bases numbered 0, after V lost 1 base and J lost 0 bases. This CDR3 is 15 amino acids long. The CDR3 bases are TGTGCCTGTGACACACTGGGGGCTTTGACAGCACAACTCTTCTTT. Residues: CACDTLGALTAQLFF.